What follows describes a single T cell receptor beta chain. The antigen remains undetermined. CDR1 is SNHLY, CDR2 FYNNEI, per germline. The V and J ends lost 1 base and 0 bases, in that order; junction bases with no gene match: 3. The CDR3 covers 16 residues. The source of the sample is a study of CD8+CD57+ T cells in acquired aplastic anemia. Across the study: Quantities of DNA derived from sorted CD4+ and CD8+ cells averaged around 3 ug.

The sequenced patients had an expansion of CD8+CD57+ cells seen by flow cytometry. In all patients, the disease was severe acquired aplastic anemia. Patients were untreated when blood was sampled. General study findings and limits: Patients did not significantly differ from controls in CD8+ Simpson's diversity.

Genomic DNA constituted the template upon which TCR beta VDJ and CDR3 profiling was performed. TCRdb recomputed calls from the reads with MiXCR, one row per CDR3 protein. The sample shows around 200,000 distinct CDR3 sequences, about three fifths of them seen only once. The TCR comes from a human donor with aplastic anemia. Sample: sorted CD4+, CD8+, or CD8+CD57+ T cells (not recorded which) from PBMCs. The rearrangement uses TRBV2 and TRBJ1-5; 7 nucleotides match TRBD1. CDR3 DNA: TGTGCCAGCAGTGAAGAAGGGGGCATTAGCAATCAGCCCCAGCATTTT. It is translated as CASSEEGGISNQPQHF.